This T cell receptor beta chain was obtained from a study of Graves' ophthalmopathy and Graves' hyperthyroidism. Turning to the study itself: Peripheral blood was collected at initial diagnosis, before any treatment. Whole-study results and caveats: From stable hyperthyroidism, ophthalmopathy was separated by a 13-signature model with 85% to 90% sensitivity and about 81% specificity.

Where ophthalmopathy was present, donors had moderate-to-severe activity, CAS ≥3, NOSPECS ≥4 and duration under 3 months. The study excluded patients with other autoimmune diseases, uncontrolled infections, pregnancy or lactation. Amplification from RNA transcripts yielded the TCR beta CDR3 regions. RT-PCR in the first round used HTBI primers; a second-round multiplex PCR followed. TCRdb ran MiXCR on the multiplex PCR reads and lists one entry per CDR3 protein. Altogether 230,000 or so distinct CDR3 sequences are present, around 42% being singletons, with the ten largest covering more than 45%. Worth noting for this clonotype: The target antigen is unknown.

Looked up from germline, CDR1 is DFQATT and CDR2 is SNEGSKA (reference sequence). The CDR3 length is 13 residues. The chain employs TRBV20-1 and TRBJ2-5; 9 positions match TRBD1. The DNA matches TRBJ2-7 better at its end, which makes the J call doubtful. The receptor comes from an adult man with Graves' ophthalmopathy. The sequenced sample consisted of peripheral blood. In DNA, the CDR3 is TGCAGTGCCCTACCGGGACAGGGATCCGAGCAGTACTTC. It codes for CSALPGQGSEQYF.